The 31 T cell receptor beta chains below were found in one sample sequenced in a study of T cell responses to AZD1222 COVID-19 vaccine (dated by TCRdb to about 2021). The time point label here, explained by the study, means: baseline before first vaccination. Library generation was performed with the immunoSEQ multiplex PCR assay. Sourced from immuneACCESS, this table was stored by TCRdb with only in-frame sequences that have V and J called. A share of the clones is absent; for the studies checked, an unresolved V gene accounts for under half, and the remainder has no known explanation. The sample includes approximately 160,000 clones, with 93% observed a single time. The ten largest make up around 0.96% of the sample. This material consisted of peripheral blood, taken on day 0 of AZD1222 vaccination. The receptors shown here come from an adult in good health.

V usage is TRBV5-8 and J usage is TRBJ2-7; possible D gene TRBD2, 6 bases. There are 14 residues in the CDR3. The germline V and J ends were trimmed by 1 base and 2 bases, with 10 bases remaining between them. Germline CDR1 and CDR2: SGHTS and YDEGEE. The CDR3 sequence is CASSLQGLAYEQYF. CDR3 DNA: TGTGCCAGCAGCTTGCAGGGACTTGCCTACGAGCAGTACTTC.

V usage is TRBV18 and J usage is TRBJ1-2; 8 bases align to TRBD1. The CDR3 runs to 16 residues. Trimming took 3 bases from V and 2 from J; bases not matched to a gene: 8. Germline V gives CDR1 KGHSH, CDR2 LQKENI. CDR3 loop: CASSPYIQGDNYGYTF. The CDR3 DNA reads as TGTGCCAGCTCACCGTACATACAGGGGGACAACTATGGCTACACCTTC.

The chain employs TRBV5-1 and TRBJ1-2; TRBD1 matches 9 bases. CDR1 and CDR2 from the germline V gene are SGHRS and YFSETQ. Trimming removed 3 bases from V and 0 bases from J; junction bases left unmatched: 6. This CDR3 spans 16 amino acids. CDR3: CASSWGQGTSNYGYTF. CDR3 nucleotides: TGCGCCAGCAGCTGGGGACAGGGTACCTCTAACTATGGCTACACCTTC.

The chain uses TRBV7-2 and TRBJ1-5; TRBD1 agrees at 7 bases. V dropped 3 bases and J dropped 1; count of bases not matched to a gene: 0. Germline loops: CDR1 SGHTA, CDR2 FQGNSA. The CDR3 is made up of 14 amino acids. The CDR3 DNA sequence: TGTGCCAGCAGCTTGACAGGGAGCAATCAGCCCCAGCATTTT. As protein: CASSLTGSNQPQHF.

This clone has a single count. The V and J genes are TRBV11-2 and TRBJ2-5; 9 bases line up with TRBD2. The germline CDR1 and CDR2 sequences are SGHAT and FQNNGV. V gave up 5 bases and J gave up 1 base; unmatched junction bases: 11. CDR3 length equals 17 residues. The CDR3 region has the DNA TGTGCCAGCAGCCTAGGGGCGGGGGGGTCCCGCCAAGAGACCCAGTACTTC. Encoded protein: CASSLGAGGSRQETQYF.

The chain combines TRBV6-6 with TRBJ2-5, with a tentative D call TRBD2 (5 bases). V lost 0 bases to trimming and J lost 5 bases, with 10 bases between them. The CDR3 extends over 14 amino acids. Germline V gene data show CDR1 as MNHNY and CDR2 as SVGAGI (reference sequence). CDR3 DNA sequence: TGTGCCAGCAGTTACTCCAGGACTCGGGAGACCCAGTACTTC. The encoded protein is CASSYSRTRETQYF.

The gene calls are TRBV2 and TRBJ1-6; unclear D gene. Per germline, CDR1 SNHLY and CDR2 FYNNEI. There are 14 residues in the CDR3. Trimming shortened V by 10 bases and J by 9 bases, and 19 bases separated the two germline ends. The CDR3 bases are TGTGCCACCAGGAAGAGGGAGATCAGTTCACCCCTCCACTTT. Translation gives CATRKREISSPLHF.

CDR3 in amino acids: CASSPWLGSLKRDNEQFF. The CDR3, as DNA: TGCGCCAGCAGCCCCTGGTTGGGGTCCCTGAAAAGAGACAATGAGCAGTTCTTC. The rearrangement uses TRBV5-1 and TRBJ2-1; no firm D call. The germline V and J ends were trimmed by 4 bases and 5 bases, with 25 bases remaining between them. CDR1 SGHRS and CDR2 YFSETQ come from the germline V gene. CDR3 size: 18 residues.

The chain joins TRBV24-1 to TRBJ2-1; D is tentatively TRBD1 or TRBD2 (5 bases each). Per germline, CDR1 KGHDR and CDR2 SFDVKD. V gave up 6 bases and J gave up 1 base, with 9 bases separating them. CDR3 length: 14 amino acids. CDR3 bases: TGTGCCACCAGTCGAGAGGGGTCCTACAATGAGCAGTTCTTC. Protein product: CATSREGSYNEQFF.

The chain employs TRBV19 and TRBJ1-1; D is undetermined. Trimming stripped 0 bases from V and 2 bases from J, with 10 bases between. The CDR3 is 15 residues long. Germline CDR1 reads LNHDA; CDR2 reads SQIVND (reference sequence). The CDR3 spells CASSIDYSGNTEAFF. CDR3 nucleotide sequence: TGTGCCAGTAGTATAGATTATTCAGGTAACACTGAAGCTTTCTTT.

The rearrangement uses TRBV2 and TRBJ2-7; D may be TRBD2 (5 bases). This CDR3 contains 16 residues. The ends were cut back, 3 bases at V and 1 base at J, with 16 bases in the middle. CDR1 is SNHLY and CDR2 is FYNNEI in the germline V gene. The CDR3 DNA reads as TGTGCCAGCAGTGATTCGGGGTCTTACCTATCCTACGAGCAGTACTTC. Protein: CASSDSGSYLSYEQYF.

This chain links TRBV3-1 (or the pseudogene TRBV3-2) with TRBJ2-5; tentatively, D is TRBD1 or TRBD2 (7 bases each). V lost 4 bases and J lost 1, with 22 bases in between. The CDR3 is made up of 18 amino acids. Looked up from germline, CDR1 is LGHDT and CDR2 is YNNKEL (reference sequence). The CDR3 coding sequence is TGTGCCAGCAGCCCGTTCACGACTAGCAGGGGGACCCAAGAGACCCAGTACTTC. As protein: CASSPFTTSRGTQETQYF.

CDR3: CASSLQGKGTDTQYF. CDR3 nucleotide sequence: TGTGCCAGCAGCCTACAGGGTAAGGGCACAGATACGCAGTATTTT. This chain joins TRBV6-5 and TRBJ2-3, with D tentatively TRBD1 (6 bases). Deletions cut 6 bases from V and 1 base from J, with 14 bases between. This CDR3 spans 15 amino acids. Germline-derived CDR1 and CDR2 are MNHEY and SVGAGI.

V usage is TRBV9 and J usage is TRBJ1-1; TRBD1 agrees at 7 bases. Trimming at V came to 1 base and at J to 4 bases, leaving 4 bases not matched to a gene. Germline V gene lookup returns CDR1 SGDLS and CDR2 YYNGEE. The CDR3 has 14 amino acids. DNA of the CDR3: TGTGCCAGCAGCGTACAGGGGGTTGGCACTGAAGCTTTCTTT. Residues: CASSVQGVGTEAFF. The full variable domain, with the rest looked up from reference TRBV9 and TRBJ1-1, is DSGVTQTPKHLITATGQRVTLRCSPRSGDLSVYWYQQSLDQGLQFLIQYYNGEERAKGNILERFSAQQFPDLHSELNLSSLELGDSALYFCASSVQGVGTEAFFGQGTRLTVV.

The chain employs TRBV5-1 and TRBJ1-2; 7 bases are shared with TRBD1. CDR3 size: 13 residues. Trimming removed 4 bases from V and 8 bases from J; junction bases left unmatched: 8. Looked up from germline, CDR1 is SGHRS and CDR2 is YFSETQ. The CDR3 DNA is TGCGCCAGCAGCCAAGCCGAACAGGGGGGCTACACCTTC. As protein: CASSQAEQGGYTF.

The rearrangement joins TRBV27 to TRBJ2-7; possibly TRBD2 for D (7 bases). V lost 11 bases, J lost 3 bases, and 20 bases lay in between. This CDR3 region has 14 residues. Germline-derived CDR1 and CDR2 are MNHEY and SMNVEV (reference sequence). The CDR3 coding sequence is TGTGCCGCAGGGAGGGGGACTACCTACTACGAGCAGTACTTC. Residues: CAAGRGTTYYEQYF.

This chain joins TRBV13 and TRBJ1-1; D perhaps matches TRBD1 (6 bases). The CDR3 extends over 14 amino acids. Trimming took 1 base from V and 6 from J, leaving 12 bases between them. Per the germline V gene, CDR1 is PRHDT and CDR2 is FYEKMQ (reference sequence). Written as DNA, the CDR3 is TGTGCCAGCAGCTTAGAACAGGGTAGGGCTGAAGCTTTCTTT. This codes for CASSLEQGRAEAFF.

This chain joins TRBV18 and TRBJ1-3; possible D gene TRBD1, 5 bases. V was clipped by 3 bases and J by 4 bases, with 16 bases between them. The CDR3 has 16 amino acids. Per germline, CDR1 KGHSH and CDR2 LQKENI. CDR3 nucleotide sequence: TGTGCCAGCTCACCGCCCGCCCATGGGACCGGAAACACCATATATTTT. It translates to CASSPPAHGTGNTIYF.

In nucleotides, the CDR3 is TGTGCCAGCACCACCCGGGCTGACTATGGCTACACCTTC. Residues: CASTTRADYGYTF. The chain has TRBV28 and TRBJ1-2; no reliable D call. The V gene's germline CDR1 is MDHEN and CDR2 SYDVKM. There are 13 residues in the CDR3. V lost 7 bases, J lost 3 bases, and 12 bases lay in between.

The chain carries TRBV2 and TRBJ2-5; D gene uncertain. The V end lost 4 bases, the J end lost 3 bases, and 15 bases lay between the germline ends. Germline V gene lookup returns CDR1 SNHLY and CDR2 FYNNEI. CDR3 length equals 15 residues. CDR3 nucleotides: TGTGCCAGCAGTGTCCAGCCCCGAGCCGAAGAGACCCAGTACTTC. It translates to CASSVQPRAEETQYF.

V is TRBV2 and J is TRBJ1-1, with TRBD1 as a possible D gene (6 bases). V lost 4 bases and J lost 4, with 13 bases in between. Per germline, CDR1 SNHLY and CDR2 FYNNEI. The CDR3 spans 14 residues. Written as DNA, the CDR3 is TGTGCCAGCAGTGTCACGGAGGGGGTCACTGAAGCTTTCTTT. Encoded protein: CASSVTEGVTEAFF.

This clone was seen once. The same CDR3 also results from other DNA sequences found in this sample. The rearrangement joins TRBV12-3 or TRBV12-4 to TRBJ1-1; D gene ambiguous. The CDR3 is 12 residues long. V shed 1 base and J shed 3 bases, with 3 bases lying between them. The CDR3: CASSLGYTEAFF. DNA of the CDR3: TGTGCCAGCAGTTTAGGTTACACTGAAGCTTTCTTT.

This chain uses TRBV4-1 with TRBJ2-2; no clear D. CDR3 length: 14 residues. CDR1 and CDR2 from the germline V gene are MGHRA and YSYEKL. V was cut by 4 bases and J by 0 bases, with 6 bases left in between. For the CDR3, the DNA is TGCGCCAGCAGCCGGGCTACGAACACCGGGGAGCTGTTTTTT. As protein: CASSRATNTGELFF.

The V and J genes are TRBV29-1 and TRBJ2-1, with D possibly TRBD1 on 6 matching bases. The length of the CDR3 is 11 residues. Trimming removed 7 bases from V and 6 bases from J, with 10 bases in between. The germline V gene has CDR1 SQVTM and CDR2 ANQGSEA. For the CDR3, the DNA is TGCAGCGACAGGGTCCGCAATGAGCAGTTCTTC. Its translation is CSDRVRNEQFF.

The chain recombines TRBV5-1 with TRBJ2-3, with a possible D match to TRBD1 (5 bases). The CDR3 consists of 13 residues. From germline, CDR1 is SGHRS and CDR2 YFSETQ. V lost 6 bases to trimming and J lost 6 bases, with 14 bases between them. In nucleotides, the CDR3 is TGCGCCAGCATGGTTCTAGGGGCGGATACGCAGTATTTT. This encodes CASMVLGADTQYF.

This sequence joins TRBV18 and TRBJ1-3; D is unclear. The V end lost 0 bases, the J end lost 0 bases, and 12 bases lay between the germline ends. CDR3 length: 17 amino acids. Per the germline V gene, CDR1 is KGHSH and CDR2 is LQKENI. The CDR3 DNA sequence: TGTGCCAGCTCACCACCTGGGCAGGCCAGCTCTGGAAACACCATATATTTT. As protein: CASSPPGQASSGNTIYF.

This chain uses TRBV19 with TRBJ2-2; D is unclear. Germline CDR1 reads LNHDA; CDR2 reads SQIVND (reference sequence). Trimming removed 7 bases from V and 0 bases from J, with 15 bases in between. The CDR3 runs to 16 residues. The CDR3 nucleotides are TGTGCCAGTACCTATTACAGCCTTACGAACACCGGGGAGCTGTTTTTT. Its protein is CASTYYSLTNTGELFF.

The genes are TRBV2 and TRBJ1-1, with 7 bases identical to TRBD1. Germline V CDR1 and CDR2: SNHLY, FYNNEI. This CDR3 is 15 amino acids long. Losses at the gene ends were 4 bases for V and 0 bases for J; bases not matched to a gene: 5. The chain's CDR3 is CASSGQGGLNTEAFF. CDR3 DNA sequence: TGTGCCAGCAGTGGACAGGGCGGCCTGAACACTGAAGCTTTCTTT.

The chain combines TRBV6-5 with TRBJ2-2; no reliable D call. From germline, CDR1 is MNHEY and CDR2 SVGAGI. Trimming removed 8 bases from V and 5 bases from J, with 6 bases in between. This CDR3 contains 11 residues. CDR3 sequence reads: CASGWTGELFF. In DNA, the CDR3 is TGTGCCAGCGGCTGGACCGGGGAGCTGTTTTTT.

With regard to this clone: This sample also contains other DNA sequences that code for the same CDR3. This chain uses TRBV6-5 with TRBJ2-5; a possible D gene is TRBD2 (6 bases). The germline V gene has CDR1 MNHEY and CDR2 SVGAGI. Trimming shortened V by 0 bases and J by 5 bases, and 13 bases separated the two germline ends. CDR3 length: 15 amino acids. This CDR3 reads CASSYSLAGRETQYF. The CDR3, as DNA: TGTGCCAGCAGTTACTCCTTGGCGGGGAGGGAGACCCAGTACTTC.

The chain couples TRBV7-2 to TRBJ2-1, with a tentative D call TRBD2 (6 bases). V dropped 6 bases and J dropped 5 bases, with 11 bases sitting between them. Germline CDR1 and CDR2: SGHTA and FQGNSA. CDR3 length: 13 amino acids. CDR3 sequence reads: CASRRGLNNEQFF. CDR3 DNA sequence: TGTGCCAGCAGGAGAGGACTAAACAATGAGCAGTTCTTC.